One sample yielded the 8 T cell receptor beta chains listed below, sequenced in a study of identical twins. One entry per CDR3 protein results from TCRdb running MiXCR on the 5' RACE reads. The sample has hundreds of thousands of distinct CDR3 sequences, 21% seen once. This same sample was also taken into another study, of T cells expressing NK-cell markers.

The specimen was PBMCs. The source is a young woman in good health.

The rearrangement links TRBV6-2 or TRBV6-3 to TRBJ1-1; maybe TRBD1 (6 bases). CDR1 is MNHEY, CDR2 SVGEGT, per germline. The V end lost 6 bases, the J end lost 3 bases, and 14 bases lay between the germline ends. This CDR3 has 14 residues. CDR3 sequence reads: CASSPDRRDTEAFF. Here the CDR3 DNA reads TGTGCCAGCAGCCCAGACAGGAGGGACACTGAAGCTTTCTTT.

The CDR3 DNA sequence: TGCAGCGTCCCGGGACAAGGGGGATCGGGCACCTTC. Protein: CSVPGQGGSGTF. The V call is TRBV29-1, the J call TRBJ1-2; D is possibly TRBD1 (6 bases). The CDR3 totals 12 residues. Germline V CDR1 and CDR2: SQVTM, ANQGSEA. Trimming took 6 bases from V and 13 from J, leaving 21 bases between them.

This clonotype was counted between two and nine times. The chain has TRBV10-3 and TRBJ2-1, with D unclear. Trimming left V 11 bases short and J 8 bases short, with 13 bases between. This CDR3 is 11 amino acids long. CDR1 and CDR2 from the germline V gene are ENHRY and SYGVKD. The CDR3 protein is CAVATGDEQFF. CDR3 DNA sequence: TGTGCCGTCGCAACGGGCGATGAGCAGTTCTTC.

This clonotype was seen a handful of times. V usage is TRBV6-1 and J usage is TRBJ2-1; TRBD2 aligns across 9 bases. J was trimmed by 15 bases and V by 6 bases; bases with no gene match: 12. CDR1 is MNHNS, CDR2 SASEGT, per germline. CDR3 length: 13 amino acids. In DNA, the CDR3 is TGTGCCAGCAGCCCCCCAGGGGCGGGAGGGCTGTTCTTC. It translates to CASSPPGAGGLFF.

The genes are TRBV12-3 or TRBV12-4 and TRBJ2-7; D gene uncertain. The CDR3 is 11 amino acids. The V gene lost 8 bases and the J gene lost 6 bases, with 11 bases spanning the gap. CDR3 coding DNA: TGTGCCAGCTCGTGGGGTTTCGAGCAGTACTTC. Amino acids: CASSWGFEQYF.

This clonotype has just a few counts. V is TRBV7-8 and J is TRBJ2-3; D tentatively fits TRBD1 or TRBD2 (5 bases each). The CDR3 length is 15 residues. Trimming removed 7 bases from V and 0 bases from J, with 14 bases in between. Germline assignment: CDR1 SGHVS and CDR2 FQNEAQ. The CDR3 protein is CASTGWGRSTDTQYF. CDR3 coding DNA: TGTGCCAGCACCGGGTGGGGACGTAGCACAGATACGCAGTATTTT.

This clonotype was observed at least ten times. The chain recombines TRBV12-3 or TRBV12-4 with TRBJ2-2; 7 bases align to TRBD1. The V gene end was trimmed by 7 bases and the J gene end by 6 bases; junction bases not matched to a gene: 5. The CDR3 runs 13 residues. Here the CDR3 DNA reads TGTGCCAGCATCAGACAGGGAGCCGGGGAGCTGTTTTTT. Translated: CASIRQGAGELFF.

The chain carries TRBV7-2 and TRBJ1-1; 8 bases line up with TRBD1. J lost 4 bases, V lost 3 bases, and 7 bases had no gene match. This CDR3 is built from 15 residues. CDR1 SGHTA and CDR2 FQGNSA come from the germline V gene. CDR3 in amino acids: CASSFFRGQGTEAFF. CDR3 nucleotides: TGTGCCAGCAGCTTTTTCAGGGGGCAGGGCACTGAAGCTTTCTTT. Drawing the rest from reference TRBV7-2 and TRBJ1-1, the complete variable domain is GAGVSQSPSNKVTEKGKDVELRCDPISGHTALYWYRQSLGQGLEFLIYFQGNSAPDKSGLPSDRFSAERTGGSVSTLTIQRTQQEDSAVYLCASSFFRGQGTEAFFGQGTRLTVV.